This section outlines one T cell receptor beta chain sequence together with its context. This record belongs to a study of blood T cell repertoires in COVID-19. Study-level information: Researchers got acute and convalescent COVID-19 samples from the United States, Italy and Spain. PBMCs, B-cell-depleted T cells, or T cells provided the cDNA or gDNA that made up the material.

V shed 5 bases, J shed 16 bases, and the junction held 11 bases outside the gene matches. The CDR3 has 13 residues. The V gene's germline CDR1 is SEHNR and CDR2 FQNEAQ (reference sequence). In the authors' workflow: Scientists estimated how many nucleated cells there were by amplifying reference gene primers. This table comes from immunoSEQ multiplex PCR, and its TCRdb copy is limited to in-frame clones, with some not included. V, J and clone size were drawn from that table, and D and trimming were deduced from the DNA. The table shows about 210,000 clones, with about four fifths occurring only once.

The specimen sequenced was peripheral blood. The V call is TRBV7-9, the J call TRBJ1-4, with 9 bases lining up with TRBD1. The sequence was obtained from a woman in her thirties or forties with acute or convalescent COVID-19. CDR3: CASSHYPGQGQFF. In nucleotides, the CDR3 is TGTGCCAGCAGCCACTACCCGGGACAGGGACAGTTTTTT.